This is a list of T cell receptor beta chains from one sample in a study of blood T cells in healthy people across ages. Each CDR3 protein is one row after TCRdb ran MiXCR on the 5' RACE reads. The table has hundreds of thousands of distinct CDR3 sequences, 24% seen once. These data were also reused for a study on T cells of mothers and their children.

Sequencing was done on a sample of blood. The source of these receptors is a boy younger than 18 in good health. CDR3s include the opening cysteine and the closing phenylalanine or tryptophan. Fields, in order: V gene, D gene, clone size, CDR3 length, J gene, CDR3 protein, CDR3 DNA. The D gene is left open where the match is weak. Clone size is given for some rows only: seen once, a few or many times, or a class if the clone is expanded.

V gene: TRBV20-1; D gene: .; clone size: .; CDR3 length: 12; J gene: TRBJ1-2; CDR3 protein: CSARGPNYGYTF; CDR3 DNA: TGCAGTGCTAGGGGACCTAACTATGGCTACACCTTC
V gene: TRBV11-2; D gene: .; clone size: .; CDR3 length: 16; J gene: TRBJ2-3; CDR3 protein: CASSLDTGLYTDTQYF; CDR3 DNA: TGTGCCAGCAGCTTAGATACGGGGCTGTACACAGATACGCAGTATTTT
V gene: TRBV20-1; D gene: TRBD1; clone size: few; CDR3 length: 14; J gene: TRBJ2-5; CDR3 protein: CSANRDRAASTQYF; CDR3 DNA: TGCAGTGCTAATCGGGACAGGGCCGCCTCGACCCAGTACTTC
V gene: TRBV3-1; D gene: .; clone size: few; CDR3 length: 17; J gene: TRBJ1-2; CDR3 protein: CASSQEGSARKGESYTF; CDR3 DNA: TGTGCCAGCAGCCAAGAAGGGTCCGCACGTAAGGGTGAGAGCTACACCTTC
V gene: TRBV7-9; D gene: TRBD2; clone size: .; CDR3 length: 16; J gene: TRBJ2-7; CDR3 protein: CASSDPYRGSSHEQYF; CDR3 DNA: TGTGCCAGCAGCGACCCCTACCGCGGGAGTTCCCACGAGCAGTACTTC
V gene: TRBV27; D gene: .; clone size: .; CDR3 length: 17; J gene: TRBJ2-5; CDR3 protein: CASSLTPRAGLQETQYF; CDR3 DNA: TGTGCCAGCAGCCTTACCCCCCGGGCAGGGTTGCAAGAGACCCAGTACTTC
V gene: TRBV28; D gene: TRBD2; clone size: few; CDR3 length: 16; J gene: TRBJ2-7; CDR3 protein: CASSFELAGLSYEQYF; CDR3 DNA: TGTGCCAGCAGTTTCGAACTAGCGGGACTGTCCTACGAGCAGTACTTC
V gene: TRBV29-1; D gene: .; clone size: .; CDR3 length: 13; J gene: TRBJ2-5; CDR3 protein: CSAIGTEEETQYF; CDR3 DNA: TGCAGCGCAATAGGGACCGAAGAAGAGACCCAGTACTTC
V gene: TRBV5-6; D gene: TRBD2; clone size: .; CDR3 length: 16; J gene: TRBJ2-1; CDR3 protein: CASSSSGRALYNEQFF; CDR3 DNA: TGTGCCAGCAGCTCTAGCGGGAGGGCCCTCTACAATGAGCAGTTCTTC
V gene: TRBV7-9; D gene: .; clone size: few; CDR3 length: 14; J gene: TRBJ1-1; CDR3 protein: CASSRTDLNTEAFF; CDR3 DNA: TGTGCCAGCAGCCGGACAGACTTAAACACTGAAGCTTTCTTT
V gene: TRBV28; D gene: .; clone size: .; CDR3 length: 12; J gene: TRBJ2-7; CDR3 protein: CASSTNHYEQYF; CDR3 DNA: TGTGCCAGCAGCACCAATCACTACGAGCAGTACTTC
V gene: TRBV28; D gene: .; clone size: .; CDR3 length: 15; J gene: TRBJ2-7; CDR3 protein: CASSFPGARLYEQYF; CDR3 DNA: TGTGCCAGCAGTTTTCCTGGGGCGAGGCTATACGAGCAGTACTTC
V gene: TRBV27; D gene: .; clone size: .; CDR3 length: 15; J gene: TRBJ1-6; CDR3 protein: CASSFGQPYNSPLHF; CDR3 DNA: TGTGCCAGCAGTTTTGGACAGCCCTATAATTCACCCCTCCACTTT
V gene: TRBV15; D gene: TRBD1; clone size: .; CDR3 length: 17; J gene: TRBJ1-4; CDR3 protein: CATSRDFPRQGNEKLFF; CDR3 DNA: TGTGCCACCAGCAGAGATTTCCCGCGACAGGGGAATGAAAAACTGTTTTTT
V gene: TRBV7-2; D gene: .; clone size: .; CDR3 length: 17; J gene: TRBJ2-3; CDR3 protein: CASSLAPSGAGEDTQYF; CDR3 DNA: TGTGCCAGCAGCTTAGCGCCTTCTGGCGCCGGCGAAGATACACAGTATTTT
V gene: TRBV20-1; D gene: .; clone size: .; CDR3 length: 17; J gene: TRBJ2-7; CDR3 protein: CSALGGNPGDLLYEQYF; CDR3 DNA: TGCAGTGCTCTAGGGGGAAATCCGGGGGACCTCCTTTACGAGCAGTACTTC
V gene: TRBV28; D gene: .; clone size: .; CDR3 length: 13; J gene: TRBJ2-5; CDR3 protein: CASTLGRSAQQYF; CDR3 DNA: TGTGCCAGCACTTTGGGGCGGTCTGCTCAGCAGTACTTC
V gene: TRBV12-3/TRBV12-4; D gene: .; clone size: .; CDR3 length: 15; J gene: TRBJ2-7; CDR3 protein: CASSLSGRGSYEQYF; CDR3 DNA: TGTGCCAGCAGCTTATCTGGCAGGGGCTCCTACGAGCAGTACTTC
V gene: TRBV29-1; D gene: .; clone size: .; CDR3 length: 16; J gene: TRBJ2-7; CDR3 protein: CSVEQGGYSSSYEQYF; CDR3 DNA: TGCAGCGTTGAACAGGGGGGGTACTCGAGCTCCTACGAGCAGTACTTC
V gene: TRBV6-2/TRBV6-3; D gene: .; clone size: .; CDR3 length: 17; J gene: TRBJ2-1; CDR3 protein: CASSYDGQIQAPDEQFF; CDR3 DNA: TGTGCCAGCAGTTACGACGGACAGATCCAAGCCCCCGATGAGCAGTTCTTC
V gene: TRBV29-1; D gene: .; clone size: .; CDR3 length: 13; J gene: TRBJ1-2; CDR3 protein: CSVDGLRTGGYTF; CDR3 DNA: TGCAGCGTTGACGGACTCCGCACGGGGGGCTACACCTTC
V gene: TRBV2; D gene: TRBD1; clone size: few; CDR3 length: 15; J gene: TRBJ1-4; CDR3 protein: CASRAYRGINEKLFF; CDR3 DNA: TGTGCCAGCAGAGCTTACAGGGGGATTAATGAAAAACTGTTTTTT
V gene: TRBV4-3; D gene: TRBD2; clone size: once; CDR3 length: 13; J gene: TRBJ2-1; CDR3 protein: CASSQEPGGWLFF; CDR3 DNA: TGCGCCAGCAGCCAAGAACCCGGGGGGTGGCTGTTCTTC